This section outlines one T cell receptor beta chain sequence together with its context. This sample is part of a study of blood T cell repertoires in COVID-19. Method: immunoSEQ multiplex PCR; TCRdb's copy keeps in-frame clones and lacks some. This table has about 270,000 clones, approximately 92% appearing once. Germline values: CDR1 SGHVS, CDR2 FQNEAQ. The CDR3 consists of 15 residues. V was clipped by 7 bases and J by 8 bases; unmatched bases: 14. Sequencing input: PBMCs or T cells enriched from blood (not recorded which). The origin of this receptor is a woman younger than 35 who had recovered from COVID-19. The rearrangement uses TRBV7-8 and TRBJ2-3; 8 bases are a match to TRBD1. CDR3 in amino acids: CASNPIGTGDVTQYF. The DNA for the CDR3 is TGTGCCAGCAACCCCATCGGGACAGGAGATGTTACGCAGTATTTT.